This T cell receptor beta chain was recorded in a study of T-cell reconstitution after alpha-beta-depleted transplantation in children. General observations from the study: Reportedly, alpha-beta T cells present about two months post-transplant originated from several hundred expanded clones of graft origin.

This clonotype showed up just a few times. Antigen unknown. The CDR3 consists of 11 residues. Trimming pared 4 bases from V and 8 bases from J, leaving 8 bases between. Germline CDR1 is SGHTA and CDR2 is FQGNSA. Preparing the TCRbeta library involved the use of unique molecular identifiers. MiXCR, applied by TCRdb to the PCR reads, yields one record per CDR3 protein. Of approximately 800,000 distinct CDR3 sequences listed, under 20% were seen once; the top ten hold approximately 4.5%. The clonotype was recovered from a male patient aged 10-17 years who had a stem cell transplant for acute lymphoblastic leukemia, so the T cells may come from the graft donor. Specimen: PBMCs, mostly from graft donor cells, collected 360 days after TCRalphabeta/CD19-depleted stem cell transplant. The chain recombines TRBV7-2 with TRBJ2-5; unclear D gene. CDR3 in amino acids: CASSWKRTQYF. The CDR3 bases are TGTGCCAGCAGCTGGAAAAGAACCCAGTACTTC.